This T cell receptor beta chain was found in a study of T cells after yellow fever vaccination (dated by TCRdb to 2018 to 2020). Study-wide context: The SMART-Seq v4 Ultra Low Input RNA kit was used to prepare libraries from fractions with low cell numbers. Bulk PBMC replicates and cell subsets were isolated from blood drawn at multiple timepoints before and after both primary and secondary immunization. Two healthy male donors, one aged 18 to 30 and one aged 30 to 40 years, made up the cohort. To follow T-cell clones before and after both primary and booster YFV17D yellow fever vaccination, bulk TCR alpha and beta repertoires underwent longitudinal sequencing.

Synthesis of TCR cDNA relied on 5'RACE template switching, a step that introduced a universal primer site along with unique molecular identifiers. Priming of cDNA synthesis was performed from both the TCR alpha and TCR beta constant segments. Libraries were amplified in two PCR steps, with sample barcodes and sequencing adapters added in the second step. Libraries were sequenced on Illumina HiSeq 2500 (2x100 bp) or NovaSeq (2x150 bp). Turning to the authors' computational methods: MIGEC was used to demultiplex reads and collapse the reads into UMI consensus sequences, and MiXCR was used for V(D)J alignment. Vaccine-responding clonotypes were identified with edgeR using replicate PBMC samples, with FDR below 0.01 and a log2 fold change above 5 up to day 15 being required. Each bulk clonotype received a CD4 or CD8 identity based on whether the sequenced CD4 or CD8 repertoire contained that clonotype at higher abundance. TCRdb took the public reads, trimmed them with fastp at Q25, ran MiXCR for clone calling and kept in-frame beta chains. All rows with the same CDR3 protein become a single entry with the most common DNA and genes. These V and J calls are TCRdb output, not the study's own analysis. The sample has approximately 340,000 distinct CDR3 sequences on record, about 9.5% of them singletons. The ten biggest clones cover about a sixth of the sample.

The CDR1 and CDR2 encoded by the germline V gene (reference sequence) are LGHDT and YNNKEL. The CDR3 holds 19 amino acids from the cysteine to the phenylalanine. Of the read, only the CDR3 DNA is kept; its 57 bases are in frame from base 1. V is cut back by 0 bases and J by 5 bases, with 17 bases in the junction unmatched. The full study reports these points: The study included only a couple of donors, which limits how far the findings can be generalized. Computational filtering was needed because FACS-sorted repertoires could contain abundant contaminating clonotypes from the bulk population. A small share of clonotypes occurred in both CD4 and CD8 compartments, likely arising from convergent recombination. Most clones expanded after primary vaccination (almost 97% of CD4 and roughly 88% of CD8) were re-detected after the booster, suggesting that broad memory maintenance occurred. Compared with the primary T-cell response, the secondary T-cell response was weaker but faster, peaking on day 5 rather than day 15.

According to the study, the label for this sample's treatment or condition signals: live attenuated yellow fever vaccine strain. At every blood-draw timepoint, two biological replicates of bulk PBMCs were collected. PBMCs were isolated from peripheral blood using a standard Ficoll-Paque protocol. RNA was extracted with TriZol from bulk PBMCs, CD4 and CD8 fractions, and dextramer-positive and dextramer-negative fractions. On this clonotype itself: The antigen this receptor binds is unknown. No qualities accompany the bases; no much larger clone lies one base away.

The sequence links TRBV3-1 to TRBJ2-5; TRBD2 fits 8 bases in the junction. The sequence came from a man younger than 35 who received the YFV17D yellow fever vaccine. The sample here was PBMCs, taken on the day of the first yellow fever vaccination. This receptor has the CDR3 CASSQDLLTSGGSEETQYF. The sequenced DNA: TGTGCCAGCAGCCAAGATCTTCTAACTAGCGGTGGGTCCGAGGAGACCCAGTACTTC.